This T cell receptor beta chain is from a study of Graves' ophthalmopathy and Graves' hyperthyroidism. In the study overall: Before any treatment was given, at initial diagnosis, peripheral blood was collected.

Investigators amplified TCR beta CDR3 regions from RNA transcripts. The first round was an RT-PCR with HTBI primers, and the second round was a multiplex PCR. Using its own MiXCR run on the multiplex PCR reads, TCRdb lists one record per CDR3 protein. The table records hundreds of thousands of distinct CDR3 sequences, roughly 39% of them present only once. A note on this clonotype: No antigen is known for it.

Study observations and caveats: A 13-signature model separated ophthalmopathy from stable hyperthyroidism, around 88% sensitivity, around 81% specificity.

V lost 5 bases, J lost 5 bases, and 18 bases lay in between. CDR1 is LNHNV, CDR2 YYDKDF, per germline (reference sequence). The CDR3 is 15 residues long. Diagnosis was based on clinical symptoms, serum thyroxine, TRAb, thyroid ultrasound and orbital computed tomography. The starting material, over 8.5 ml of fresh peripheral blood, provided the PBMCs. Sample: peripheral blood. This clonotype originated in an adult man with Graves' ophthalmopathy. V usage is TRBV15 and J usage is TRBJ1-2; D unresolved. The CDR3 DNA is TGTGCCACCAGCGCGGGAGGGTTGAGGGAATATGGCTACACCTTC. This translates into CATSAGGLREYGYTF. The variable domain in full, completed from reference TRBV15 and TRBJ1-2, reads DAMVIQNPRYQVTQFGKPVTLSCSQTLNHNVMYWYQQKSSQAPKLLFHYYDKDFNNEADTPDNFQSRRPNTSFCFLDIRSPGLGDTAMYLCATSAGGLREYGYTFGSGTRLTVV.